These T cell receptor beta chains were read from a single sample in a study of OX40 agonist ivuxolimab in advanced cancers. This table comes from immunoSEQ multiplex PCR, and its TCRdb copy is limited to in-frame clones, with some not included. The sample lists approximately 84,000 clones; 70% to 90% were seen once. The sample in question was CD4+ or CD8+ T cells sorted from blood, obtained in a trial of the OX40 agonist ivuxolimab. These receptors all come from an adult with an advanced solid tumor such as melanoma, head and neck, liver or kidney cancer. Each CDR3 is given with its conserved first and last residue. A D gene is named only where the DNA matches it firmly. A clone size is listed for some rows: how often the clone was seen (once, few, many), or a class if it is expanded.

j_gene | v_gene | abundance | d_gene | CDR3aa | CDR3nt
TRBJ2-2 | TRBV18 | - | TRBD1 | CASSPGTGGLFF | TGTGCCAGCTCACCCGGGACAGGGGGGCTGTTTTTT
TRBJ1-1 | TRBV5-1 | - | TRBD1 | CASSWGQGDTEAFF | TGCGCCAGCAGCTGGGGACAGGGGGACACTGAAGCTTTCTTT
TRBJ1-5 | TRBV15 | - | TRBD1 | CATSGGGFQPQHF | TGTGCCACCTCAGGGGGCGGGTTTCAGCCCCAGCATTTT
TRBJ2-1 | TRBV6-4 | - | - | CASRAAGTHHFSYNEQFF | TGTGCCAGCAGAGCCGCCGGGACACACCACTTCTCCTACAATGAGCAGTTCTTC
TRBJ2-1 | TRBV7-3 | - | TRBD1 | CASSLLQGANEQFF | TGTGCCAGCAGCCTCCTACAGGGGGCAAATGAGCAGTTCTTC
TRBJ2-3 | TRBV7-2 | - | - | CASSLTRRSTDTQYF | TGTGCCAGCAGCTTAACCCGCCGTAGCACAGATACGCAGTATTTT
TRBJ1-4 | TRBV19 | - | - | CASQGRADLFF | TGTGCCAGTCAGGGTCGGGCCGACCTGTTTTTT
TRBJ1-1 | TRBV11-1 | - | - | CASSPRLGDTEAFF | TGTGCCAGCAGCCCCCGACTCGGGGACACTGAAGCTTTCTTT
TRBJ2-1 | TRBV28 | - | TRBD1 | CASSRTGTGKFF | TGTGCCAGCAGCCGTACCGGGACAGGGAAGTTCTTC
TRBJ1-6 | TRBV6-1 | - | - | CASSPREGSPLHF | TGTGCCAGCAGTCCGAGGGAGGGCTCACCCCTCCACTTT
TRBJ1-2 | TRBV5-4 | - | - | CASGLRGVEGYTF | TGTGCCAGCGGCCTTCGGGGGGTGGAAGGCTACACCTTC
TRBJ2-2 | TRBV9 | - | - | CASGPRGSGELFF | TGTGCCAGCGGACCCAGGGGTTCCGGGGAGCTGTTTTTT
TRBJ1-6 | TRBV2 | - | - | CASSATLEGNSPLHF | TGTGCCAGCAGCGCTACCCTGGAGGGGAATTCACCCCTCCACTTT
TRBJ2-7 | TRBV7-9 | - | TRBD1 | CASRGLRDRVYEQYF | TGTGCCAGCAGAGGACTTCGGGACAGGGTCTACGAGCAGTACTTC
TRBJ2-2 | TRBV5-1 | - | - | CASSPEVVTGELFF | TGCGCCAGCAGCCCTGAGGTAGTCACCGGGGAGCTGTTTTTT
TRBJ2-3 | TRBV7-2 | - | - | CASVVGGLADTQYF | TGTGCCAGTGTAGTGGGGGGGCTGGCAGATACGCAGTATTTT
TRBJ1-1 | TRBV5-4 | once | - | CASILGDIFNTEAFF | TGTGCCAGCATTCTAGGGGACATCTTTAACACTGAAGCTTTCTTT
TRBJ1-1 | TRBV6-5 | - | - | CASSYSDGYTEAFF | TGTGCCAGCAGTTACTCGGACGGGTACACTGAAGCTTTCTTT
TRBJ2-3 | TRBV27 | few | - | CASTRGSAADTQYF | TGTGCCAGCACGCGAGGGAGCGCGGCAGATACGCAGTATTTT
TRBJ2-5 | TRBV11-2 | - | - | CASTLTGRGQETQYF | TGTGCCAGCACCCTGACAGGGAGGGGGCAAGAGACCCAGTACTTC
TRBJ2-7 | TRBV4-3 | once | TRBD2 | CASSQEWTPSSGLHYEQYF | TGCGCCAGCAGCCAAGAATGGACCCCCTCTAGCGGGTTACACTACGAGCAGTACTTC
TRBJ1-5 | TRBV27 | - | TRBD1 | CASSFDRERPQHF | TGTGCCAGCAGTTTCGACAGGGAGCGGCCCCAGCATTTT
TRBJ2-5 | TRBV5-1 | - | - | CASSLAPGILTETQYF | TGCGCCAGCAGCTTGGCCCCCGGGATTTTGACGGAGACCCAGTACTTC
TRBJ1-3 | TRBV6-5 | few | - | CASSYQPSSGNTIYF | TGTGCCAGCAGTTACCAACCAAGCTCTGGAAACACCATATATTTT
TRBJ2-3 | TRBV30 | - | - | CAWRPPGLDTQYF | TGTGCCTGGAGACCCCCGGGACTTGATACGCAGTATTTT
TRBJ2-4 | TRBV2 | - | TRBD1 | CASSEGQGENIQYF | TGTGCCAGCAGTGAAGGACAGGGGGAAAACATTCAGTACTTC
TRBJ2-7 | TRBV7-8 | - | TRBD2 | CASTPRSGGPYEQYF | TGTGCCAGCACCCCTCGAAGCGGGGGACCCTACGAGCAGTACTTC
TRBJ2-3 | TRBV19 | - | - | CASSLESTDTQYF | TGTGCCAGTAGTTTGGAGAGCACAGATACGCAGTATTTT
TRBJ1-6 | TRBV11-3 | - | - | CASSLGDPESPLHF | TGTGCCAGCAGCTTAGGGGACCCGGAATCACCCCTCCACTTT
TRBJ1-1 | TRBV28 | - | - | CATVSNTEAFF | TGTGCCACGGTCAGCAACACTGAAGCTTTCTTT
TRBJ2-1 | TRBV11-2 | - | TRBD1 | CASSLATGVSDEQFF | TGTGCCAGCAGCTTAGCCACAGGGGTGAGCGATGAGCAGTTCTTC
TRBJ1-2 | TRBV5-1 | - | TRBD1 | CASSPRTGGNYGYTF | TGCGCCAGCAGCCCTCGGACAGGGGGAAACTATGGCTACACCTTC
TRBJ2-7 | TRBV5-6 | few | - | CASSFLGAYEQYF | TGTGCCAGCAGCTTCCTGGGGGCCTACGAGCAGTACTTC
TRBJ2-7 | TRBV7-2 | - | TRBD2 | CASSLGLAGPYYEQYF | TGTGCCAGCAGCTTGGGACTAGCGGGACCTTACTACGAGCAGTACTTC
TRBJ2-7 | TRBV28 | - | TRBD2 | CASSLQLAGVYEQYF | TGTGCCAGCAGTTTACAACTAGCGGGGGTCTACGAGCAGTACTTC
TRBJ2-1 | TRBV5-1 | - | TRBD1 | CASSLLRTGDEQFF | TGCGCCAGCAGCCTCCTTAGGACAGGTGATGAGCAGTTCTTC
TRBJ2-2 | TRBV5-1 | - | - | CASSLHGTRNTGELFF | TGCGCCAGCAGCCTGCATGGGACAAGAAACACCGGGGAGCTGTTTTTT
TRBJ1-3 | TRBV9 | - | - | CASSATGTSGNTIYF | TGTGCCAGCAGCGCCACAGGAACCTCTGGAAACACCATATATTTT